This T cell receptor (beta chain) was documented in a study of post-analysis software for immune sequencing data. Germline lookup yields CDR1 ENHRY and CDR2 SYGVKD. This CDR3 is built from 14 residues. V was pared by 11 bases and J by 0 bases, with 17 bases between. TCR beta libraries were prepared from cDNA with unique molecular identifiers. In TCRdb, the PCR reads were re-called with MiXCR into one record per CDR3 protein. The table includes about half a million distinct CDR3 sequences, roughly 34% detected once. Study-wide findings and caveats: When patients were compared with controls, about 5 TRBV segments were more frequent, TRBV5-6, TRBV5-1 and TRBV20-1 among them.

With respect to this clonotype: Its cognate antigen is unknown.

This chain links TRBV10-3 with TRBJ2-7, with D perhaps TRBD1 or TRBD2 (7 bases each). The clonotype originates from a girl aged 2-17 years with multiple sclerosis. Sequencing was performed on blood. The CDR3 here is CAAGGATSSYEQYF. DNA of the CDR3: TGTGCCGCAGGGGGGGCGACAAGCTCCTACGAGCAGTACTTC.